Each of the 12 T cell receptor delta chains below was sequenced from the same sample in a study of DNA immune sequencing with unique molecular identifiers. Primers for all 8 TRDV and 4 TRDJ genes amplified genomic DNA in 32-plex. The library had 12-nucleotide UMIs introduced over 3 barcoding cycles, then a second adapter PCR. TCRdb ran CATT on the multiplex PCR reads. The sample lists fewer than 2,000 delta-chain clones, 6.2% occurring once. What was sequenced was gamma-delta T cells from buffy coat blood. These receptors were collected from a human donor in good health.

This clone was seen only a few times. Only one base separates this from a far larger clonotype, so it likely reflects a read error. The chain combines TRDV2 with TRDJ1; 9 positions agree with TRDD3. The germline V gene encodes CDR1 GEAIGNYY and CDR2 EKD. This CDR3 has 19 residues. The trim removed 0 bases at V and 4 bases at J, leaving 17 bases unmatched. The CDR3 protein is CACDTLYTAGGYQGDKLIF. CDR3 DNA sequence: TGTGCCTGTGACACCCTGTATACTGCCGGGGGATACCAAGGCGATAAACTCATCTTT.

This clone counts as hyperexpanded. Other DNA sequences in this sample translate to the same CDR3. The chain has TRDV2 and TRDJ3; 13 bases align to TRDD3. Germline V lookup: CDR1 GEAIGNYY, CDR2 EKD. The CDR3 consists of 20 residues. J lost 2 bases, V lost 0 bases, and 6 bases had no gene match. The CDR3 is CACDTVLGDTQTWDTRQMFF. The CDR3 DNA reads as TGTGCCTGTGACACCGTACTGGGGGATACGCAAACCTGGGACACCCGACAGATGTTTTTC.

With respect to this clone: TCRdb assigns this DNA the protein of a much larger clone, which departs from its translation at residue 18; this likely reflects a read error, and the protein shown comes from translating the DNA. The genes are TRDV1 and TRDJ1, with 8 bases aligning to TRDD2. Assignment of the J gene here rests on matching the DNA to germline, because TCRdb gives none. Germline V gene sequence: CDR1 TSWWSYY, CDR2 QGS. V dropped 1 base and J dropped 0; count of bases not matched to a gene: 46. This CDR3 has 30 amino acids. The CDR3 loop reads CALGEQGPSPSYPWKGYCGFTPTYTDKLIF. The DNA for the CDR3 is TGTGCTCTTGGGGAACAAGGGCCCTCGCCTTCCTATCCGTGGAAGGGCTATTGTGGGTTCACGCCCACATACACCGATAAACTCATCTTT.

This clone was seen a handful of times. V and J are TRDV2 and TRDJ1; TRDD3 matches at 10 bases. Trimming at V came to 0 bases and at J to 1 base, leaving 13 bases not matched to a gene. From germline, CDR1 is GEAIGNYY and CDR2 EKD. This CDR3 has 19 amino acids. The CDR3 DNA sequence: TGTGCCTGTGACACCGTACTGGGGGATTATGGAATTGGCACCGATAAACTCATCTTT. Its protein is CACDTVLGDYGIGTDKLIF.

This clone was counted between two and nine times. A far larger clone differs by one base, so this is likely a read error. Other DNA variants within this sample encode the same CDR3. CDR3 bases: TGTGCCTGTGACACCGTATTCTTGGGGTCCGTGGGGGCTACCGATAAACTCATCTTT. Translation: CACDTVFLGSVGATDKLIF. This chain links TRDV2 with TRDJ1; D perhaps matches TRDD3 (6 bases). V was clipped by 0 bases and J by 2 bases, with 24 bases between them. The CDR3 spans 19 residues. Germline values: CDR1 GEAIGNYY, CDR2 EKD.

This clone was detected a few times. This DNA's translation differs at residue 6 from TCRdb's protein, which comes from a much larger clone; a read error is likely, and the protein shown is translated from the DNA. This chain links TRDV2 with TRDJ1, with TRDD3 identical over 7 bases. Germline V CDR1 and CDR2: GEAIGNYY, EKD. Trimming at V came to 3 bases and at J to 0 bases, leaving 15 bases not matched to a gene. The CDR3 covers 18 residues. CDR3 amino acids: CACDPALGTLPYTDKLIF. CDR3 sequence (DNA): TGTGCCTGTGACCCGGCACTGGGGACTCTTCCCTACACCGATAAACTCATCTTT.

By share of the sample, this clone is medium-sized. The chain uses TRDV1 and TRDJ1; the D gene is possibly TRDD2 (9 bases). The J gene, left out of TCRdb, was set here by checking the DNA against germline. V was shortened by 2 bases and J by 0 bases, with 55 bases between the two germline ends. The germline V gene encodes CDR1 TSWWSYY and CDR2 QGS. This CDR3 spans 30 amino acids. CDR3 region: CALGEAVQGSGGLPTFGLYWGLPYTDKLIF. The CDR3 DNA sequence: TGTGCTCTTGGGGAAGCGGTTCAAGGAAGTGGAGGCCTTCCTACGTTCGGGCTATACTGGGGGCTCCCGTACACCGATAAACTCATCTTT.

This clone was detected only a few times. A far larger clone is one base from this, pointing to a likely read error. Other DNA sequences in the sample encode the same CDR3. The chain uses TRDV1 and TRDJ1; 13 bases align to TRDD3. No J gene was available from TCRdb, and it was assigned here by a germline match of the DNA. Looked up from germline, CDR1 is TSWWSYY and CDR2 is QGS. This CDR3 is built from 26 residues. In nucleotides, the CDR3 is TGTGCTCTAGGGGAATCGGCCCCCTACCACCCCCCTCACTGGGGGATACGCGGCATACCTCTCGATAAACTCATCTTT. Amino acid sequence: CALGESAPYHPPHWGIRGIPLDKLIF.

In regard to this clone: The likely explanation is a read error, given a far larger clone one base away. CDR3 in amino acids: CACDKLGDTQTDKLIF. The CDR3, as DNA: TGTGCCTGTGACAAGTTGGGGGATACGCAGACCGATAAACTCATCTTT. The V call is TRDV2, the J call TRDJ1; the match to TRDD3 covers 11 bases. V lost 2 bases to trimming and J lost 2 bases; unmatched junction nucleotides: 6. CDR1 and CDR2 (germline): GEAIGNYY, EKD. The CDR3 is 16 residues long.

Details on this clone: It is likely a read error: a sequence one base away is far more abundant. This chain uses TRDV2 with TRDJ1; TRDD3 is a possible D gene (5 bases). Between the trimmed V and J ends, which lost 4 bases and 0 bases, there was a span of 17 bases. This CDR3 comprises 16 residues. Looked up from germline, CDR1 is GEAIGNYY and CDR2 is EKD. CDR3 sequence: CACDVQGAAYTDKLIF. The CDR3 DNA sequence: TGTGCCTGTGATGTACAGGGGGCCGCGTACACCGATAAACTCATCTTT.

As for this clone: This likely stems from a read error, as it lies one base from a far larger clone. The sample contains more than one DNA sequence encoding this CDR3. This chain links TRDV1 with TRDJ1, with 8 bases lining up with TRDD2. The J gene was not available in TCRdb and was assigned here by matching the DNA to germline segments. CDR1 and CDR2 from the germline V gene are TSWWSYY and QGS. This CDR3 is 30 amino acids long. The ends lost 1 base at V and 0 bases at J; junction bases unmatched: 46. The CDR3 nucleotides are TGTGCTCTTGGGGAACAAGGACCCTCGCCTTCCTATCCGTGGAAGGGCTATTGGGGGTTCACGCCCACATACACCGATAAACTCATCTTT. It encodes CALGEQGPSPSYPWKGYWGFTPTYTDKLIF.

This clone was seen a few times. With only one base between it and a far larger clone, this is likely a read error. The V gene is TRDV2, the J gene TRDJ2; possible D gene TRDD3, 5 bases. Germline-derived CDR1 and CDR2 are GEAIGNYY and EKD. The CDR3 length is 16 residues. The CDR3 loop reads CACDTVGFALTAQPFF. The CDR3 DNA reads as TGTGCCTGTGACACGGTGGGGTTCGCTTTGACAGCACAACCCTTCTTT.